This T cell receptor beta chain originates from a study of T cell clonotyping in hematopoietic cell transplantation. As for the study in general: Recipient samples before transplant were obtained post-cytoreduction. Study-wide results and limits: After transplant, recipient diversity fell while pathologically expanded clonotypes grew through day 180.

Details on this clone: Its target is not known.

Trimming shortened V by 3 bases and J by 3 bases, and 9 bases separated the two germline ends. CDR1 and CDR2 from the germline V gene are GTSNPN and SVGIG (reference sequence). There are 13 residues in the CDR3. Here immunoSEQ multiplex PCR was the method, and the copy in TCRdb shows in-frame clones only, minus some. The sample has approximately 9,100 clones; 70% to 85% are singletons. Time point meaning: recipient sample about 28 days before transplant, after cytoreduction. Samples: about 28 days before transplant, then days 30, 100 and 180 after. This chain uses TRBV30 with TRBJ2-1, with D unclear. This receptor was taken from a man in his fifties or sixties with acute myeloid leukemia. Some clones in this sample may be carry-over from other donors' samples. The source was peripheral blood mononuclear cells, collected before stem cell transplant. CDR3 DNA sequence: TGTGCCTGGAGAGACGGCTACTACAATGAGCAGTTCTTC. Translating it yields CAWRDGYYNEQFF.